This TCR beta chain was sequenced in a study of shared clonotypes between healthy human individuals. The study's findings and limits: For naive CD4 cells, approximately 5% of clonotypes were shared across a few donors. Rarefaction exposed incomplete sorted-subset sequencing despite large depth.

It was CD45RO-negative cells, positively selected for CCR7, that made up naive CD8 cells, with terminally differentiated effector memory CD45RA+ cells excluded. CDR3 length equals 13 residues. The V gene's germline CDR1 is SGHTA and CDR2 FQGNSA. The germline V and J ends were trimmed by 5 bases and 2 bases, with 10 bases remaining between them. Generated by immunoSEQ multiplex PCR, the TCRdb table keeps only in-frame clones and is missing some. The sample holds around 610,000 clones, roughly 96% seen once. A word on this clone: Its antigen is still unknown.

The sequencing sample was made of naive CD8+ T cells sorted from blood. This TCR came from a woman under 40 in good health. The rearrangement links TRBV7-2 to TRBJ2-7; a weak D match, TRBD1 (6 bases). The CDR3 protein is CASSGGQTYEQYF. The CDR3 nucleotides read TGTGCCAGCAGCGGTGGACAGACCTACGAGCAGTACTTC.